This TCR beta chain is from a study of shared clonotypes between healthy human individuals (dated by TCRdb to the early 2020s). Describing the broader study: A few men and two women, aged 18 to 49 years, made up the cohort. For each donor, three plates each were used for CD4 naive and CD4 memory, two plates were used for CD8 naive, and one plate was used for CD8 memory. The study deeply sequenced blood TCR repertoires of five healthy adults to estimate repertoire size and the extent of clonotype sharing between individuals. To increase sequencing depth and limit assay-specific biases, different laboratories used diverse techniques to prepare libraries and sequence TCR repertoires. Between about 0.85 and 9.5 billion PBMCs per donor were obtained by leukapheresis.

With regard to this clone: Its recognized antigen is unknown. Base-call qualities are not available, and no considerably larger clone is one nucleotide away.

Using the deep immunoSEQ assay, multiplex PCR amplified TCR CDR3 regions from genomic DNA. Extracted genomic DNA from each cell subset was spread evenly across all wells of several immunoSEQ 96-well plates, with each plate serving as a replicate. Each replicate PCR for sorted subsets received around 0.2 ug genomic DNA, equal to 30,000 or so T cell genomes. The purified libraries were quantified using a Qubit 3.0 fluorometer, sized with a Bioanalyzer 2100, and then quantified again using the KAPA Library Quantification kit. Each immunoSEQ 96-well plate was sequenced on its own single-read 150-cycle Illumina NextSeq 550 flow cell. Regarding the original processing steps: The immunoSEQ output contained only junctional sequences without quality scores, so filtering could not match that applied to full-length reads. To assign V/J genes and CDR3, sequences were annotated against IMGT germline references using PyIR, a Python wrapper for IgBLAST v1.9. Any read was removed if the V/J assignment was weak (E-value above 1e-6), the CDR3 was missing, or the read contained stop codons, out-of-frame junctions, or ambiguous translated residues. V3J clonotypes were defined as sequences sharing the same inferred V gene, J gene, and CDR3 amino acid sequence. The percentage overlap between two repertoires was calculated by dividing the number of shared unique clonotypes by the size of the smaller repertoire. Repertoire richness was assessed with RTK rarefaction, the Chao1 estimator, and Recon v2.1 estimates of unobserved clonotypes. Generation probabilities were computed with OLGA for all TCRbeta clonotypes obtained by the gDNA method from several donors. This immuneACCESS table, as held by TCRdb, lists in-frame sequences with V and J called but not all clones. Of the missing ones, under half trace to an unresolved V gene in checked studies; the others have no known cause. D and trimming come from the DNA, and the V and J calls and clone size come from that table. The sample table records 2 million to 2.5 million clones; roughly 95% of these occur just once. About 0.13% of the sample is in the top ten clones.

Study-wide conclusions, independent of this receptor: Pairwise subsampling indicated that sequencing depth was expected to affect the degree of clonotype sharing among donors. Incomplete sequencing was indicated by rarefaction of sorted-subset datasets, despite the large sequencing depth. Sharing across a few donors was observed for approximately 5% of naive CD4, under 4% of naive CD8, around 2.5% of memory CD4, and about 0.4% of memory CD8 clonotypes. Higher generation probabilities were observed for clonotypes shared by all four sorted-subset donors than for non-shared clonotypes. Naive subsets generally had larger estimated clonotype richness than memory subsets. Sampling was restricted to blood, and TCR repertoires in tissues likely differ from the TCR repertoires found in blood. The small number of donors limited the genetic and exposure-history diversity represented.

Donors were healthy HIV-negative adults with no recently reported acute infections or vaccinations. Every donor was a Caucasian adult residing in Nashville, Tennessee, USA. CD4+ T cells were enriched by magnetic negative selection; naive cells were then positively selected on CD45RA, and the negative fraction formed the memory subset. After blood collection by leukapheresis, PBMCs were isolated using Ficoll-Histopaque density gradient centrifugation and then cryopreserved in the vapor phase of liquid nitrogen. Analytical flow cytometry was used to check the purity and quantity of every magnetically sorted T cell population. Each sorted fraction had its genomic DNA isolated and then quantified by UV absorbance on a Nanodrop 2000c. The receptor was isolated from a man between 18 and 35 years old in good health. The sequenced material came from naive CD4+ T cells sorted from blood. The sample's cell subset or site label, in plain terms: CD45RA+ positively selected.

The CDR3 in this case is CASSFNLPTNEKLFF. The bases are TGTGCCAGCAGTTTTAACCTCCCAACTAATGAAAAACTGTTTTTT. This receptor chain uses TRBV28 and TRBJ1-4; there is no confident call for the D gene. Trimming at the junction amounts to 3 bases on V and 0 bases on J, and the germline ends lie 8 bases apart. Based on the germline V gene, the CDR1 and CDR2 sequences are MDHEN and SYDVKM. The CDR3 measures 15 amino acids from cysteine to phenylalanine. The CDR3 DNA has 45 bases and is translated from base 1.